The 8 T cell receptor beta chains presented below share a single source sample, sequenced in a study of T-cell memory formation after mild COVID-19. TCRdb redid the calling of the 5' RACE reads with MiXCR, one entry per CDR3 protein. The sample lists 580,000 or so distinct CDR3 sequences, 15% to 20% occurring once. Sequencing was done on a sample of PBMCs or a T cell subset sorted from them (not recorded which). Receptors originate from an adult woman who had mild COVID-19 (a few samples of this study predate the infection). Cell type and time point are not known.

This clonotype was observed a few times. The chain links TRBV3-1 to TRBJ2-4; no definite D call. The CDR3 is 15 residues long. V gave up 5 bases and J gave up 1 base, with 12 bases separating them. Germline CDR1 reads LGHDT; CDR2 reads YNNKEL (reference sequence). The CDR3 DNA follows: TGTGCCAGCAGCGATCGCTTGAGGGCCAAAAACATTCAGTACTTC. Its translation: CASSDRLRAKNIQYF. Using reference TRBV3-1 and TRBJ2-4 for the parts outside the CDR3, the full variable domain is DTAVSQTPKYLVTQMGNDKSIKCEQNLGHDTMYWYKQDSKKFLKIMFSYNNKELIINETVPNRFSPKSPDKAHLNLHINSLELGDSAVYFCASSDRLRAKNIQYFGAGTRLSVL.

The rearrangement links TRBV7-9 to TRBJ1-5; possibly TRBD1 for D (5 bases). The CDR3 loop spans 13 amino acids. Germline lookup yields CDR1 SEHNR and CDR2 FQNEAQ (reference sequence). V shed 5 bases and J shed 5 bases, with 10 bases lying between them. For the CDR3, the DNA is TGTGCCAGCAGCAAAGGGGCTGATCAGCCCCAGCATTTT. This sequence encodes CASSKGADQPQHF.

CDR3 DNA: TGTGCCACCAGCAGAGAGGGCCTTAATGAAGCTTTCTTT. It encodes CATSREGLNEAFF. The V and J genes are TRBV15 and TRBJ1-1; D unclear. The length of the CDR3 is 13 residues. V was shortened by 0 bases and J by 7 bases, with 9 bases between the two germline ends. CDR1 LNHNV and CDR2 YYDKDF come from the germline V gene (reference sequence).

The chain carries TRBV12-3 or TRBV12-4 and TRBJ2-3, with D possibly called TRBD1 or TRBD2 (6 bases each). This CDR3 contains 23 residues. Trimming took 2 bases from V and 4 from J, leaving 37 bases between them. The CDR3 coding sequence is TGTGCCAGCAGTTTACGGATTTCCGGATTCTCCACGAGAGGGGGGCCCGGGGCAGATACGCAGTATTTT. Protein: CASSLRISGFSTRGGPGADTQYF.

This clonotype was observed a few times. This chain connects TRBV18 to TRBJ2-1; 15 positions match TRBD2. This CDR3 has 17 amino acids. With 1 base clipped from V and 6 bases from J, the junction kept 4 bases outside the gene matches. The germline CDR1 and CDR2 sequences are KGHSH and LQKENI. CDR3 residues: CASSPRGLAGGTNEQFF. Written as DNA, the CDR3 is TGTGCCAGCTCACCACGGGGACTAGCGGGGGGTACCAATGAGCAGTTCTTC.

The chain joins TRBV30 to TRBJ2-3; 7 bases fit TRBD2. CDR3 length: 14 amino acids. V lost 1 base to trimming and J lost 4 bases; unmatched junction nucleotides: 5. Germline V gene data show CDR1 as GTSNPN and CDR2 as SVGIG (reference sequence). The CDR3 coding sequence is TGTGCCTGGAGTGGCGGGAGAGGCCCAGATACGCAGTATTTT. Amino acids: CAWSGGRGPDTQYF.

This clonotype was seen at least ten times. The V and J genes are TRBV12-3 or TRBV12-4 and TRBJ2-7; D not resolved. The CDR3 totals 12 residues. V lost 3 bases to trimming and J lost 0 bases, with 3 bases between them. The CDR3 DNA is TGTGCCAGCAGTTTTTACTCCTACGAGCAGTACTTC. Its protein product is CASSFYSYEQYF.

This clonotype appeared a few times. The V gene is TRBV5-1, the J gene TRBJ2-1; 8 bases are shared with TRBD2. Germline CDR1 SGHRS, CDR2 YFSETQ. CDR3 size: 13 residues. Trimming removed 3 bases from V and 15 bases from J; junction bases left unmatched: 11. The CDR3 DNA sequence: TGCGCCAGCAGCTCCCCCCCTAGCGGGCGGACGTTCTTC. This sequence encodes CASSSPPSGRTFF. Using reference TRBV5-1 and TRBJ2-1 for the parts outside the CDR3, the full variable domain is KAGVTQTPRYLIKTRGQQVTLSCSPISGHRSVSWYQQTPGQGLQFLFEYFSETQRNKGNFPGRFSGRQFSNSRSEMNVSTLELGDSALYLCASSSPPSGRTFFGPGTRLTVL.